Detailed here is one TCR beta chain. These data come from a study of blood T cell repertoires in COVID-19. Per the study methods: Estimates of nucleated cell counts were drawn from the amplification of reference gene primers. TCRdb keeps only in-frame clones here, not all; method: immunoSEQ multiplex PCR. That table gives V, J and clone size, and the DNA gave D and trimming. The sample lists roughly 70,000 clones; about 93% were seen once. CDR3 length equals 15 residues. V dropped 0 bases and J dropped 2; count of bases not matched to a gene: 1. Germline-derived CDR1 and CDR2 are SGHRS and YFSETQ. The sequencing sample was made of peripheral blood. V usage is TRBV5-1 and J usage is TRBJ2-3; 9 bases match TRBD2. This receptor was obtained from a human donor in a cohort sampled during active COVID-19. CDR3 region: CASSLGGLATDTQYF. CDR3 DNA: TGCGCCAGCAGCTTGGGGGGACTAGCCACAGATACGCAGTATTTT.